The rows below give T cell receptor beta chains drawn from one sample of a study of blood T cell repertoires in COVID-19. Using immunoSEQ multiplex PCR, the repertoire was profiled, and TCRdb retains in-frame clones only, with some absent. The repertoire includes under 300,000 clones, roughly 84% of them detected once, and more than 1.4% sits in the top ten. Source material: peripheral blood. Receptors originate from a human donor with COVID-19, enrolled during active disease. The donor label of this sample is uncertain. Each CDR3 is given with its conserved first and last residue. The D gene is left open where the match is weak. A row's size may be missing; if present it is once, few, many or a size class.

>TRBD1|TRBV28|15|few|TRBJ1-4
TGTGCCAGCTCATTACAGGGGGGATATAATGAAAAACTGTTTTTT
CASSLQGGYNEKLFF
>-|TRBV28|13|few|TRBJ2-7
TGTGCCAGCATGGCGACACCTACCTACGAGCAGTACTTC
CASMATPTYEQYF
>TRBD1|TRBV29-1|14|few|TRBJ1-2
TGCAGCGTTGAGGACGACAGGGACGGCGTCGGCTACACCTTC
CSVEDDRDGVGYTF
>TRBD1|TRBV2|15|-|TRBJ1-4
TGTGCCAGCAGTGGGGACAGGGGGCCGGATGAAAAACTGTTTTTT
CASSGDRGPDEKLFF
>TRBD2|TRBV12-3/TRBV12-4|13|-|TRBJ2-1
TGTGCCAGCAGGACTAGCGGGAGGAATGAGCAGTTCTTC
CASRTSGRNEQFF
>-|TRBV7-9|15|-|TRBJ2-5
TGTGCCAGCAGCTTAGTAGGTGGGCTGCAAGAGACCCAGTACTTC
CASSLVGGLQETQYF
>TRBD2|TRBV6-5|16|few|TRBJ2-1
TGTGCCAGCAGTTCCCGGACTAGCGGGAGCGGTAATGAGCAGTTCTTC
CASSSRTSGSGNEQFF
>-|TRBV24-1|16|-|TRBJ1-4
TGTGCCACCAGTGACCCCCGGCAGGGAGGGAATGAAAAACTGTTTTTT
CATSDPRQGGNEKLFF
>TRBD2|TRBV11-2|15|-|TRBJ2-1
TGTGCCAGCAGCCTGGGACTAGCGGCCTACAATGAGCAGTTCTTC
CASSLGLAAYNEQFF
>TRBD1|TRBV6-5|15|-|TRBJ1-4
TGTGCCAGCAGTCCCTACGGACAGGGGGAAGAAAAACTGTTTTTT
CASSPYGQGEEKLFF
>-|TRBV19|15|-|TRBJ2-2
TGTGCCAGTAGTATAGCTTCAGGGGCGGCCGGGGAGCTGTTTTTT
CASSIASGAAGELFF
>TRBD1|TRBV5-7|18|-|TRBJ1-5
TGTGCCAGCAGCTTAGAAGGGGGCCCTGACTTAGGCAATCAGCCCCAGCATTTT
CASSLEGGPDLGNQPQHF
>TRBD2|TRBV11-3|17|few|TRBJ2-3
TGTGCCAGCAGCCCGGGGACTAGCGGATTCTCCACAGATACGCAGTATTTT
CASSPGTSGFSTDTQYF
>-|TRBV19|13|-|TRBJ2-1
TGTGCCAGTAGTATCGCCAGGTACAATGAGCAGTTCTTC
CASSIARYNEQFF
>TRBD2|TRBV10-1|15|-|TRBJ2-2
TGCGCCAGCAGTGTTAGCGGGAGGGCCCCCGGGGAGCTGTTTTTT
CASSVSGRAPGELFF
>TRBD2|TRBV7-2|15|once|TRBJ2-5
TGTGCCAGCAGCTTAGATAGCGGGACCGAAGAGACCCAGTACTTC
CASSLDSGTEETQYF
>TRBD2|TRBV4-2|17|-|TRBJ2-7
TGTGCCAGCAGCCAGTCGTCCGGAGCGGGAGCTGTGTACGAGCAGTACTTC
CASSQSSGAGAVYEQYF
>-|TRBV6-1|14|-|TRBJ1-1
TGTGCCAGCAGTGAAGCGGGGAGTTTGACTGAAGCTTTCTTT
CASSEAGSLTEAFF